The source of this TCR beta chain is a study of T cell repertoires in cytomegalovirus infection. From the reads, TCRdb called clonotypes with MiXCR, one entry per CDR3 protein. The data show about 740,000 distinct CDR3 sequences, less than 40% seen once. Per the germline V gene, CDR1 is MGHRA and CDR2 is YSYEKL. The CDR3 loop spans 16 amino acids. V was trimmed by 0 bases and J by 7 bases, leaving 16 bases between them. The TCR originated in a human donor in good health (CMV status not recorded). Some clones in this sample may be carry-over from other donors' samples. The chain couples TRBV4-1 to TRBJ1-5, with D unclear. Sequencing used PBMCs. The CDR3 DNA is TGCGCCAGCAGCCAAGAGACTTCCTTGCCCGGGCAGCCCCAGCATTTT. Its protein is CASSQETSLPGQPQHF.